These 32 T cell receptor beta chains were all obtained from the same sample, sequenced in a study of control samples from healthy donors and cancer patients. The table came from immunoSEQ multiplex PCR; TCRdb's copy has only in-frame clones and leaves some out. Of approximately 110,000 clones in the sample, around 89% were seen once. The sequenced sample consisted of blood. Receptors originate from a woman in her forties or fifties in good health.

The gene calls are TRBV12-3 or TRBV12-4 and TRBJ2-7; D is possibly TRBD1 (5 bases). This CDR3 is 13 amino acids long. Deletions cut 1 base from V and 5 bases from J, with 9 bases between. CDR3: CASSLGQGDEQYF. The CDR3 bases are TGTGCCAGCAGTTTAGGCCAGGGTGACGAGCAGTACTTC.

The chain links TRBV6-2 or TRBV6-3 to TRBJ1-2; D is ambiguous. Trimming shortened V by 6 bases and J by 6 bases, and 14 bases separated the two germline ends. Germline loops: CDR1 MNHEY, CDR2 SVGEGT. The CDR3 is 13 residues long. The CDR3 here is CASRYVGRDGYTF. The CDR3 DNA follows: TGTGCCAGCAGATACGTGGGAAGGGATGGCTACACCTTC.

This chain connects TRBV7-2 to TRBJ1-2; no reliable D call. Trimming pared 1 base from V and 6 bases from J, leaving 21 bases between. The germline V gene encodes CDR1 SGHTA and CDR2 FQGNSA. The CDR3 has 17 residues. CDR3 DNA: TGTGCCAGCAGCTTAGTGGCGGGCAGTCCCTACGGGGATGGCTACACCTTC. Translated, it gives CASSLVAGSPYGDGYTF.

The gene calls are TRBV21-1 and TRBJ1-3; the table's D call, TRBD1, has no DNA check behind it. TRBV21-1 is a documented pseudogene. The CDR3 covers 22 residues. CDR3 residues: CASRKRCQQPDGDRGGRNTIYF. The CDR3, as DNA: TGTGCCAGCAGAAAACGGTGCCAGCAGCCTGATGGGGACAGGGGGGGAAGAAACACCATATATTTT.

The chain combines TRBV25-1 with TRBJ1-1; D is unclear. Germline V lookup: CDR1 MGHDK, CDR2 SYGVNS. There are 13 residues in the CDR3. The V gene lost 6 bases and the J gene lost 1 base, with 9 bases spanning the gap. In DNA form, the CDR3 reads TGTGCCAGCAGATCCTGGGGGAACACTGAAGCTTTCTTT. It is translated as CASRSWGNTEAFF.

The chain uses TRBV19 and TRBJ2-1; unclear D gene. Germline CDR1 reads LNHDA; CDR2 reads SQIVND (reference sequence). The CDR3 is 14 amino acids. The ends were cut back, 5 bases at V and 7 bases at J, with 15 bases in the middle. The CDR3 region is CASSLGWGRNEQFF. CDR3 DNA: TGTGCCAGTAGTCTCGGCTGGGGTAGGAATGAGCAGTTCTTC. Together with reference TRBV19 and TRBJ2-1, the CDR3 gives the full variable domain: DGGITQSPKYLFRKEGQNVTLSCEQNLNHDAMYWYRQDPGQGLRLIYYSQIVNDFQKGDIAEGYSVSREKKESFPLTVTSAQKNPTAFYLCASSLGWGRNEQFFGPGTRLTVL.

CDR3 DNA sequence: TGTGCCAGCAGTTTACTTTGGGCGGCGGCCCCCCCTGATACGCAGTATTTT. It encodes CASSLLWAAAPPDTQYF. V and J are TRBV27 and TRBJ2-3, with no clear D. From germline, CDR1 is MNHEY and CDR2 SMNVEV (reference sequence). V lost 2 bases and J lost 6, with 21 bases in between. The CDR3 spans 17 residues.

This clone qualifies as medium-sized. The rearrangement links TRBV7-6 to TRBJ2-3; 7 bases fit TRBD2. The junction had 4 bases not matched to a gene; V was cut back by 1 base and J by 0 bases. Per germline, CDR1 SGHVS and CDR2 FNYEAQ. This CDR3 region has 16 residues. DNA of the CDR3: TGTGCCAGCAGCTTAGGACTAGCAACTAGCACAGATACGCAGTATTTT. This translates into CASSLGLATSTDTQYF.

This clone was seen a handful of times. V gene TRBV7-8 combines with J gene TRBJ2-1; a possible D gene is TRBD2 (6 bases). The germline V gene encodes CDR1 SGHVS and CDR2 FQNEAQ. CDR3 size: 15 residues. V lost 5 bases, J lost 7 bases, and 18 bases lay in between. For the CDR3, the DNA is TGTGCCAGCAGCCCCTGGGTGGGGGGTAGGAATGAGCAGTTCTTC. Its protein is CASSPWVGGRNEQFF.

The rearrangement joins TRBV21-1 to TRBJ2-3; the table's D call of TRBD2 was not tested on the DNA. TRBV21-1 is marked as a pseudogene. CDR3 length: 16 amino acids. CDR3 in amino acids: CASKLAGGPSTDTQYF. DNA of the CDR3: TGTGCCAGCAAACTAGCGGGAGGGCCCAGCACAGATACGCAGTATTTT.

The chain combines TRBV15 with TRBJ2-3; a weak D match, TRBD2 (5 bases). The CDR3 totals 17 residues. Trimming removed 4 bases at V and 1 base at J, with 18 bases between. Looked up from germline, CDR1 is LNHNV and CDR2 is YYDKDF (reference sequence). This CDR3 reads CATSTGGRLDGTDTQYF. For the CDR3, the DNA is TGTGCCACCAGCACCGGAGGTCGGTTAGATGGCACAGATACGCAGTATTTT.

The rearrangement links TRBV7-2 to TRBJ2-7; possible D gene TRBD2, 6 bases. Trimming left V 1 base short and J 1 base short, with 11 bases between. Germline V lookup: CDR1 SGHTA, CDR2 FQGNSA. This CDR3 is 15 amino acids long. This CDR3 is CASSLVPGGSYEQYV. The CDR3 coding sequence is TGTGCCAGCAGCTTAGTTCCAGGAGGGTCCTACGAGCAGTACGTC.

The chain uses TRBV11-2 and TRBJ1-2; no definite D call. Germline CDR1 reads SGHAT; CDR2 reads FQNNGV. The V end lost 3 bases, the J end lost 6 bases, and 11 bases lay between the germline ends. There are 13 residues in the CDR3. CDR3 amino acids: CASSLNVRDGYTF. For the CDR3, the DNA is TGTGCCAGCAGCTTGAATGTTCGGGATGGCTACACCTTC.

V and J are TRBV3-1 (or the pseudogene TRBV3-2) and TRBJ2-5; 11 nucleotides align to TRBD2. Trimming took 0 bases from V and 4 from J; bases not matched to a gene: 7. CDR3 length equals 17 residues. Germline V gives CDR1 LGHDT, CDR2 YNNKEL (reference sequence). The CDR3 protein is CASSQEGKLAGGETQYF. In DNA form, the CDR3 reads TGTGCCAGCAGCCAAGAAGGAAAGCTAGCGGGAGGAGAGACCCAGTACTTC.

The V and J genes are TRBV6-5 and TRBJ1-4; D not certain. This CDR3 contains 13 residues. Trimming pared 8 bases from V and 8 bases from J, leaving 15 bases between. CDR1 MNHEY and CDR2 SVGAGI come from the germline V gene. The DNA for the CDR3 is TGTGCCAGCCGACCGCGTCGAGCGGAAAAACTGTTTTTT. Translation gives CASRPRRAEKLFF.

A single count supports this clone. CDR3 amino acids: CASATVYNSPLHF. In DNA, the CDR3 is TGTGCCAGTGCGACAGTTTATAATTCACCCCTCCACTTT. This sequence joins TRBV12-3 or TRBV12-4 and TRBJ1-6; TRBD1 is a possible D gene (5 bases). The CDR3 is 13 residues long. Trimming pared 9 bases from V and 4 bases from J, leaving 10 bases between.

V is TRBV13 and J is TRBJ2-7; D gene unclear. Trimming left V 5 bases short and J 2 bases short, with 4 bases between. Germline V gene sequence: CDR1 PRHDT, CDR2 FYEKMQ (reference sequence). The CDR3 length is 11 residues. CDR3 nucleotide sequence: TGTGCCAGCAGCCCAACCTACGAGCAGTACTTC. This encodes CASSPTYEQYF.

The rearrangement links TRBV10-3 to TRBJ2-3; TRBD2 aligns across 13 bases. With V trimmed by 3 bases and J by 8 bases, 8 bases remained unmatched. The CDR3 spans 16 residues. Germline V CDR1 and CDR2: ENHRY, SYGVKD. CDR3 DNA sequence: TGTGCCATCAGTGACCGGACTAGCGGGAGTTTCGTTACGCAGTATTTT. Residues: CAISDRTSGSFVTQYF.

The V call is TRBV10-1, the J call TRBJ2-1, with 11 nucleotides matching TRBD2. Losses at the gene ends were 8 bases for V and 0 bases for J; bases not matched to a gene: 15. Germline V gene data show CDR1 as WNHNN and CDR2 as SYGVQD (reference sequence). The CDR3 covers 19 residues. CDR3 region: CASPVSGRDTLSSYNEQFF. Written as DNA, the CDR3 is TGCGCCAGCCCCGTTAGCGGGAGGGATACACTGAGCTCCTACAATGAGCAGTTCTTC.

CDR3 loop: CASSSLYGGKEAFF. The CDR3 nucleotides read TGTGCCAGCAGTTCCCTGTATGGGGGAAAGGAAGCTTTCTTT. This chain uses TRBV6-5 with TRBJ1-1; TRBD1 is a possible D gene (5 bases). Germline assignment: CDR1 MNHEY and CDR2 SVGAGI. The CDR3 runs 14 residues. Trimming removed 4 bases at V and 8 bases at J, with 17 bases between.

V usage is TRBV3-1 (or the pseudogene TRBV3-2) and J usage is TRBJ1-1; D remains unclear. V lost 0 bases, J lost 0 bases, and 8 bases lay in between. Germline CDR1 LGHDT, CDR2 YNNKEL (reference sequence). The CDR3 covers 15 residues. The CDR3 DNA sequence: TGTGCCAGCAGCCAAGAGGCTGATATGAACACTGAAGCTTTCTTT. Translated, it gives CASSQEADMNTEAFF.

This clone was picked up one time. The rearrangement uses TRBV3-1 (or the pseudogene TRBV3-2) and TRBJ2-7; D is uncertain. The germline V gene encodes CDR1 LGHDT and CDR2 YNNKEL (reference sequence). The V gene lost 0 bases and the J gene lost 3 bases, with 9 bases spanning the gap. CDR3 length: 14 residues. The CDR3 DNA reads TGTGCCAGCAGCCAAGAGGGCACGGGCTACGAGCAGTACTTC. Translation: CASSQEGTGYEQYF.

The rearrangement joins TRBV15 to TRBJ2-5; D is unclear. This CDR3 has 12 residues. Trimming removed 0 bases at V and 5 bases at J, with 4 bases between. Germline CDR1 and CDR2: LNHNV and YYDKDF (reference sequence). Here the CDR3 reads CATSRDRETQYF. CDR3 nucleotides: TGTGCCACCAGCAGAGATCGGGAGACCCAGTACTTC.

This chain's CDR3 is CASTPQGFSYGYTF. CDR3 coding DNA: TGTGCCAGCACCCCCCAGGGGTTTAGCTATGGCTACACCTTC. This chain uses TRBV6-5 with TRBJ1-2; D is perhaps TRBD1 (6 bases). The CDR3 sequence is 14 residues long. The germline gives CDR1 MNHEY, CDR2 SVGAGI. V was pared by 7 bases and J by 4 bases, with 16 bases between.

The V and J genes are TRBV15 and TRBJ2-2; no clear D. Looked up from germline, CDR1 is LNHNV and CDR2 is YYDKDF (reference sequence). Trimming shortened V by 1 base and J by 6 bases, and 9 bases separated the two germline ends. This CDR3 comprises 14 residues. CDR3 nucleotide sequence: TGTGCCACCAGCAGAGTGCCTACCTCCGGGGAGCTGTTTTTT. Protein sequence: CATSRVPTSGELFF.

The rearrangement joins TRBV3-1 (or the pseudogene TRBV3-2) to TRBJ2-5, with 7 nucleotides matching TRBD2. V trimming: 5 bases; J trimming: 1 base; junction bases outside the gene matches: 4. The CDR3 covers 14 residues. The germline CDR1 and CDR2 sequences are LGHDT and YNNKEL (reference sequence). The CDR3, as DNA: TGTGCCAGCAGCGCTCGGACTAGCCAAGAGACCCAGTACTTC. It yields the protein CASSARTSQETQYF.

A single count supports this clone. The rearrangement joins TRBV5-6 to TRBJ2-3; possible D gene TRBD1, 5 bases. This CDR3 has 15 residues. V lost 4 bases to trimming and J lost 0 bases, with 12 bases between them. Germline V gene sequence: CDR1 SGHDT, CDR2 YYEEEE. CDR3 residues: CASSRQRTSTDTQYF. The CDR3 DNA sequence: TGTGCCAGCAGCCGACAGAGAACTAGCACAGATACGCAGTATTTT.

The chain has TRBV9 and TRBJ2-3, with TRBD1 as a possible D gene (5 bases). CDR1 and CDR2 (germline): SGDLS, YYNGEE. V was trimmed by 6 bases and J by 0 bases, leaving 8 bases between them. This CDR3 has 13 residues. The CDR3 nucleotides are TGTGCCAGCAAAACAGGTAGCACAGATACGCAGTATTTT. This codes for CASKTGSTDTQYF.

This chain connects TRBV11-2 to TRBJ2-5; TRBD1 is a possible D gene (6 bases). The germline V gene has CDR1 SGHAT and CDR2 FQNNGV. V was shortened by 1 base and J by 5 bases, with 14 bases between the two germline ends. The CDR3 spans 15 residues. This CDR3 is CASSLGLGRGETQYF. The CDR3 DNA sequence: TGTGCCAGCAGCTTAGGTCTGGGTAGGGGGGAGACCCAGTACTTC.

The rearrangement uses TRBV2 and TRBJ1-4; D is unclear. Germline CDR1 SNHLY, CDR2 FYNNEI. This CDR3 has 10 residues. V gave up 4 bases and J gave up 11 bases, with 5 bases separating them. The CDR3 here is CASSVGKLFF. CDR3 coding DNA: TGTGCCAGCAGTGTAGGTAAACTGTTTTTT. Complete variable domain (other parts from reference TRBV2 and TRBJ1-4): EPEVTQTPSHQVTQMGQEVILRCVPISNHLYFYWYRQILGQKVEFLVSFYNNEISEKSEIFDDQFSVERPDGSNFTLKIRSTKLEDSAMYFCASSVGKLFFGSGTQLSVL.

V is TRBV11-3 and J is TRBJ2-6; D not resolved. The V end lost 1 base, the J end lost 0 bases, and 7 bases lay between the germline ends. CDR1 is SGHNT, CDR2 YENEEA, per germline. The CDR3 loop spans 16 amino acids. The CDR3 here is CASSLGQSSGANVLTF. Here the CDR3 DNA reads TGTGCCAGCAGCTTAGGCCAGAGCTCTGGGGCCAACGTCCTGACTTTC. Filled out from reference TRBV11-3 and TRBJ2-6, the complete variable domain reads EAGVVQSPRYKIIEKKQPVAFWCNPISGHNTLYWYLQNLGQGPELLIRYENEEAVDDSQLPKDRFSAERLKGVDSTLKIQPAELGDSAVYLCASSLGQSSGANVLTFGAGSRLTVL.

CDR3 in amino acids: CASKAGGGSGELFF. The CDR3 bases are TGTGCCAGCAAAGCGGGAGGGGGTTCCGGGGAGCTGTTTTTT. This chain joins TRBV11-1 and TRBJ2-2; the match to TRBD2 covers 10 bases. The CDR3 consists of 14 residues. V gave up 7 bases and J gave up 6 bases; unmatched junction bases: 5. The germline V gene has CDR1 SGHAT and CDR2 FQDESV (reference sequence).